The present T cell receptor (beta chain) was sequenced within a study of OX40 agonist ivuxolimab in advanced cancers. Study context: Participants, 82.7% male, averaged roughly 60 years of age, ranging from roughly 20 to 80.

With V trimmed by 5 bases and J by 5 bases, 4 bases remained unmatched. This CDR3 contains 15 residues. CDR1 and CDR2 (germline): SEHNR, FQNEAQ (reference sequence). With regard to this clone: Its target is not known.

Points from the study as a whole: On average, CD8+ T cells showed a greater number of expanded clones than CD4+.

Data came from immunoSEQ multiplex PCR; TCRdb stores just in-frame clones and leaves some out. The sample comprises 50,000 to 70,000 clones, under 90% of which are singletons, and 2.1% rests with the top ten. The source is an adult with an advanced solid tumor such as melanoma, head and neck, liver or kidney cancer. The chain is built from TRBV7-9 and TRBJ2-2, with 11 nucleotides matching TRBD1. The sequencing here drew on CD4+ or CD8+ T cells sorted from blood, taken in a trial of the OX40 agonist ivuxolimab. The CDR3: CASSAGTGGTGELFF. The CDR3 nucleotides read TGTGCCAGCAGCGCCGGGACAGGGGGGACCGGGGAGCTGTTTTTT. Drawing the rest from reference TRBV7-9 and TRBJ2-2, the complete variable domain is DTGVSQNPRHKITKRGQNVTFRCDPISEHNRLYWYRQTLGQGPEFLTYFQNEAQLEKSRLLSDRFSAERPKGSFSTLEIQRTEQGDSAMYLCASSAGTGGTGELFFGEGSRLTVL.